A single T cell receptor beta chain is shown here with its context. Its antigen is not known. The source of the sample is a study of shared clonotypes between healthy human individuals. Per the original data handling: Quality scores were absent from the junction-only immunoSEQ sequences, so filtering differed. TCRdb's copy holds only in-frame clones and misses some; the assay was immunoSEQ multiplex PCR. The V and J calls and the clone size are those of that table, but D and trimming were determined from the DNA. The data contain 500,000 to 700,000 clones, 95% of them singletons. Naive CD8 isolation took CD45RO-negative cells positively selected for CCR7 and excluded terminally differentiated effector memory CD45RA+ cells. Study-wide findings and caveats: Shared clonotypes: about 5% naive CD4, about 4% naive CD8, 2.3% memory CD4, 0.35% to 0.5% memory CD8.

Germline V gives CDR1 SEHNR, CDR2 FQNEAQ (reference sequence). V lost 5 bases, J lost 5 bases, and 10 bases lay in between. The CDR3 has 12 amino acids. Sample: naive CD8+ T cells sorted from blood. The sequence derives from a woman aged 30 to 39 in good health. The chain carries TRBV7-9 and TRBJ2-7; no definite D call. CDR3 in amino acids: CASSQITNEQYF. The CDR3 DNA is TGTGCCAGCAGCCAGATCACTAACGAGCAGTACTTC.